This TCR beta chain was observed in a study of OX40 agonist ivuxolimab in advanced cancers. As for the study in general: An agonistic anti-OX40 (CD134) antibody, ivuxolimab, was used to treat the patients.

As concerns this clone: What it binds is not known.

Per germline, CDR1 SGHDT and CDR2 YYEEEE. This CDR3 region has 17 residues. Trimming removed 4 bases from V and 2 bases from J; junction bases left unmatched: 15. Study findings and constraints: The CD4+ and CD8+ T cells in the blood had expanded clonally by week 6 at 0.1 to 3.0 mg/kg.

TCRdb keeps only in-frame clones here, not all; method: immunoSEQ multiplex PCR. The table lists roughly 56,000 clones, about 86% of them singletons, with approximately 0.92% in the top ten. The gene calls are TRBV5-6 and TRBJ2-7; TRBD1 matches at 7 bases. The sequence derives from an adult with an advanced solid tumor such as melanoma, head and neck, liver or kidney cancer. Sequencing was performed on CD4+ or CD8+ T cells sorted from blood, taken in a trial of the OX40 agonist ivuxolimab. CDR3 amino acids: CASSASTGDSGTYEQYF. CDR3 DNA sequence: TGTGCCAGCAGCGCTAGCACCGGGGACAGCGGAACCTACGAGCAGTACTTC. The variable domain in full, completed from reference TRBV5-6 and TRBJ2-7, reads DAGVTQSPTHLIKTRGQQVTLRCSPKSGHDTVSWYQQALGQGPQFIFQYYEEEERQRGNFPDRFSGHQFPNYSSELNVNALLLGDSALYLCASSASTGDSGTYEQYFGPGTRLTVT.